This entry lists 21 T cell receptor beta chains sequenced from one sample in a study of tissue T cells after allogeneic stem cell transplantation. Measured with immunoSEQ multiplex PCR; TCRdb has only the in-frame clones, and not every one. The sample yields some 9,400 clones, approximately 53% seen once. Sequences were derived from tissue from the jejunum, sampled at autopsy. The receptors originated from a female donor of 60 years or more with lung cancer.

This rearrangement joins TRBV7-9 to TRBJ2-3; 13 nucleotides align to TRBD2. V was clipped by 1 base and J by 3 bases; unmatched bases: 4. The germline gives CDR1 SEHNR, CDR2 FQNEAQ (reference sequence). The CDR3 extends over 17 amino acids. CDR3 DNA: TGTGCCAGCAGCTTAGGGACTAGCGGGAGTAGGACAGATACGCAGTATTTT. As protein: CASSLGTSGSRTDTQYF.

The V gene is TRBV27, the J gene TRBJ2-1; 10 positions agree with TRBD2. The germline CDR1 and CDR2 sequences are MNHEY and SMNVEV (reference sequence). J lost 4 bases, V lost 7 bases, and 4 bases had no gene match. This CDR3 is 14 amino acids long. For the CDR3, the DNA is TGTGCCAGCAAATGGACTAGCGGTTACAATGAGCAGTTCTTC. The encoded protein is CASKWTSGYNEQFF.

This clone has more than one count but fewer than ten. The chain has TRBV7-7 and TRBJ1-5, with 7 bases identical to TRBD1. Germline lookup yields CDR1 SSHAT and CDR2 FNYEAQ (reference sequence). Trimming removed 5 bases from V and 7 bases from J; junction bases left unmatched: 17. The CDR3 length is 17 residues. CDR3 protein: CASSAAGTEAFEQPQHF. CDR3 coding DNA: TGTGCCAGCAGCGCTGCCGGGACAGAGGCCTTCGAGCAGCCCCAGCATTTT.

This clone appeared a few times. CDR3 sequence (DNA): TGTGCCAGCAACAAAGGAGGTTCCGGGACTAGCGGTTCTCGGACTTCTGGCGAGCAGTACTTC. This gives the protein CASNKGGSGTSGSRTSGEQYF. This rearrangement joins TRBV21-1 to TRBJ2-7; no check of the table's D call, TRBD2, against the DNA was made. TRBV21-1 is an annotated pseudogene. The CDR3 has 21 amino acids.

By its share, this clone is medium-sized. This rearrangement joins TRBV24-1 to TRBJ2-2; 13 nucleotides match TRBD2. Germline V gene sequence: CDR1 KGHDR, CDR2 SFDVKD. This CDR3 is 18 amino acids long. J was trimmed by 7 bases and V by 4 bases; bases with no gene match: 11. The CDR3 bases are TGTGCCACCAGTGAAACTGGACTAGCGGGAGTCCGGGACGGGGAGCTGTTTTTT. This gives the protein CATSETGLAGVRDGELFF.

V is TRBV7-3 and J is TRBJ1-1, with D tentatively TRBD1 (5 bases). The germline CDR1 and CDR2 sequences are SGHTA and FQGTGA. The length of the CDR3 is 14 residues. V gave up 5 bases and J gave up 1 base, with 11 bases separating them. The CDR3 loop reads CASSAGHSNTEAFF. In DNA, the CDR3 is TGTGCCAGCAGCGCCGGACACTCGAACACTGAAGCTTTCTTT.

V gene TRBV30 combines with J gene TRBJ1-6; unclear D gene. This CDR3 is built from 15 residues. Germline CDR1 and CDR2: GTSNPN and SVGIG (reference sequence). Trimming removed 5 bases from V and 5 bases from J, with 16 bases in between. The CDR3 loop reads CAWDTLRRNNSPLHF. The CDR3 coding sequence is TGTGCCTGGGACACCCTTCGACGGAATAATTCACCCCTCCACTTT.

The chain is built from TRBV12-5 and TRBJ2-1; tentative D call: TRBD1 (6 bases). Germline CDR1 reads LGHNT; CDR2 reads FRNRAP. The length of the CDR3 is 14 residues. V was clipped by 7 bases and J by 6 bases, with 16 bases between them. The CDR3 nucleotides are TGTGCTAGTGTTGCGACAGGCCCACCCAATGAGCAGTTCTTC. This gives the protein CASVATGPPNEQFF.

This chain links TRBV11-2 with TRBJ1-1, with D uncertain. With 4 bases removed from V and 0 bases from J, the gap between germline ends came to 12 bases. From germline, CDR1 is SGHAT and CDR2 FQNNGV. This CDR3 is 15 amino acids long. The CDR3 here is CASSSVLSVNTEAFF. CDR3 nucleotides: TGTGCCAGCAGCTCGGTCCTGTCTGTGAACACTGAAGCTTTCTTT.

The CDR3 here is CASSAVQAGSYNSPLHF. The CDR3 DNA reads as TGCGCCAGCAGCGCCGTACAGGCGGGCTCCTATAATTCACCCCTCCACTTT. The J gene is TRBJ1-6, the V gene TRBV4-1, with a possible D match to TRBD1 (5 bases). CDR1 is MGHRA and CDR2 is YSYEKL in the germline V gene. This CDR3 region has 17 residues. V gave up 5 bases and J gave up 0 bases, with 14 bases separating them.

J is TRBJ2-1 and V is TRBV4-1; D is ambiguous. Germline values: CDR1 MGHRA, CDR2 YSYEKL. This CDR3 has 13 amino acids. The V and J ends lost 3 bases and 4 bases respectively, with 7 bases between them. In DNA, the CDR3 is TGCGCCAGCAGCCAGCTATCATACAATGAGCAGTTCTTC. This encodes CASSQLSYNEQFF.

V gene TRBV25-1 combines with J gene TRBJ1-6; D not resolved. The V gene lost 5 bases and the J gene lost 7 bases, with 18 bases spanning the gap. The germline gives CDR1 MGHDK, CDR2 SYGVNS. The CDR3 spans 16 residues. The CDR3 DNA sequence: TGTGCCAGCAGTCCGTACCCCGGGAGCTTAAATTCACCCCTCCACTTT. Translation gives CASSPYPGSLNSPLHF. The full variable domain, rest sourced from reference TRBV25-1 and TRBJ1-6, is EADIYQTPRYLVIGTGKKITLECSQTMGHDKMYWYQQDPGMELHLIHYSYGVNSTEKGDLSSESTVSRIRTEHFPLTLESARPSHTSQYLCASSPYPGSLNSPLHFGNGTRLTVT.

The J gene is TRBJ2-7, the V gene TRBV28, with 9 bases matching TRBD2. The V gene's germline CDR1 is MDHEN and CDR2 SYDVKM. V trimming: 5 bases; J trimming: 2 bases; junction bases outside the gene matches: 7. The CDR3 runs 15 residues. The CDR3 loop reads CASSTTAGGPYEQYF. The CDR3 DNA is TGTGCCAGCAGTACGACAGCGGGGGGCCCCTACGAGCAGTACTTC.

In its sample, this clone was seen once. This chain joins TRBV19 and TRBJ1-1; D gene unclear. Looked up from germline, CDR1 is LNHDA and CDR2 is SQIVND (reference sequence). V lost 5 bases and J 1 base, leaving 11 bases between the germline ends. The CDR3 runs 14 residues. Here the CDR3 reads CASSPYQENTEAFF. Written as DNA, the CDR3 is TGTGCCAGTAGTCCCTATCAAGAGAACACTGAAGCTTTCTTT.

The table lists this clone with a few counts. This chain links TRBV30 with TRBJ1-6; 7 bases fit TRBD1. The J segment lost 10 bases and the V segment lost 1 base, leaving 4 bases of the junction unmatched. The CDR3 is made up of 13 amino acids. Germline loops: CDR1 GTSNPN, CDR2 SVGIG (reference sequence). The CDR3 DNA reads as TGTGCCTGGAGTGGACAGGGTCGGTCACCCCTCCACTTT. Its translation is CAWSGQGRSPLHF.

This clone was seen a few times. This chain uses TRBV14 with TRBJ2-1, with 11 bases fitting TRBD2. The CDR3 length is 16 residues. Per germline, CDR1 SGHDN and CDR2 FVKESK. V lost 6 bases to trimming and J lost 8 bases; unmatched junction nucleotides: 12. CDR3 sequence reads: CASRKTSGETFYEQFF. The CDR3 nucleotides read TGTGCCAGCAGGAAGACTAGCGGGGAGACTTTTTATGAGCAGTTCTTC.

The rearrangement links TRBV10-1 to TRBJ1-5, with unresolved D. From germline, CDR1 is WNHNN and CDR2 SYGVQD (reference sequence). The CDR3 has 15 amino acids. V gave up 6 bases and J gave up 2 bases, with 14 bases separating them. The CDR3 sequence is CASSGPLFRNQPQHF. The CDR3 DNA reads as TGCGCCAGCAGCGGGCCCCTTTTTCGCAATCAGCCCCAGCATTTT.

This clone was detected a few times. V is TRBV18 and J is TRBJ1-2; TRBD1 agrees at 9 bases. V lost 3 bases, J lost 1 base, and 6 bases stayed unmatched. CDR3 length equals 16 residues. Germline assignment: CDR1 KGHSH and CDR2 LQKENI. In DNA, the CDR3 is TGTGCCAGCTCACCTTCAACAGGGGGCGATAACTATGGCTACACCTTC. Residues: CASSPSTGGDNYGYTF.

This CDR3 reads CASSQLVIGQINSPLHF. The CDR3 DNA reads TGCGCCAGCAGCCAATTGGTAATCGGGCAGATTAATTCACCCCTCCACTTT. This rearrangement joins TRBV4-1 to TRBJ1-6; D not certain. This CDR3 contains 17 residues. Trimming shortened V by 2 bases and J by 6 bases, and 17 bases separated the two germline ends. Germline lookup yields CDR1 MGHRA and CDR2 YSYEKL.

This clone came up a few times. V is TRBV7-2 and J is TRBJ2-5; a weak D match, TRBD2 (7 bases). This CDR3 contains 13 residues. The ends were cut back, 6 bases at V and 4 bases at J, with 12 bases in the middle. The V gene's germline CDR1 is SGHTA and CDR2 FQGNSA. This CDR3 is CASRAGARETQYF. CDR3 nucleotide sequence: TGTGCCAGCAGGGCGGGGGCCCGAGAGACCCAGTACTTC.

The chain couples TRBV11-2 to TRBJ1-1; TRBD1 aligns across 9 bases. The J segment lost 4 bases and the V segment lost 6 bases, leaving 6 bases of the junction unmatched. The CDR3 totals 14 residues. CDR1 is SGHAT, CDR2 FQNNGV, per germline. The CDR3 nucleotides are TGTGCCAGCAGATATGACAGGGGGGGCACTGAAGCTTTCTTT. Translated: CASRYDRGGTEAFF.